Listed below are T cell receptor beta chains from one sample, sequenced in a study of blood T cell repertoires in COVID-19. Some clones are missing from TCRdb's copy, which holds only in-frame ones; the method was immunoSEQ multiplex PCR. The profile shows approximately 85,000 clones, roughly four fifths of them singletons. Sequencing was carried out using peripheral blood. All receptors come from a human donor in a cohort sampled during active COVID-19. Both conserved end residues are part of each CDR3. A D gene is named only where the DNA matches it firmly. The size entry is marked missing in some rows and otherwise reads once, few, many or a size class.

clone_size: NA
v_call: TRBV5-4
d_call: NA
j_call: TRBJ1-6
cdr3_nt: TGTGCCAGCAGCCTGACAGTTGATAATTCACCCCTCCACTTT
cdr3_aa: CASSLTVDNSPLHF

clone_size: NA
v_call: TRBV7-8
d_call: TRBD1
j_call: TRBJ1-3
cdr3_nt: TGTGCCAGCAGCGTGACAGGGGGAGTCGCTGGAAACACCATATATTTT
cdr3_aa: CASSVTGGVAGNTIYF

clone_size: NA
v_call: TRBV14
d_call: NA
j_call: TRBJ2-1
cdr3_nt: TGTGCCAGCAGCCACTGGGGCTCATCAAATGAGCAGTTCTTC
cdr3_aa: CASSHWGSSNEQFF

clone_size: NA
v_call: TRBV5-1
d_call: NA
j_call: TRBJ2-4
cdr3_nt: TGCGCCAGCAGCTTGAGCACCGGCAGGGAAAACATTCAGTACTTC
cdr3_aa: CASSLSTGRENIQYF

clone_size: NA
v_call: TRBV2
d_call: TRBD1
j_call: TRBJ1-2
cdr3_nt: TGTGCCATCGGACAGGGGTTAGGCTATGGCTACACCTTC
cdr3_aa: CAIGQGLGYGYTF

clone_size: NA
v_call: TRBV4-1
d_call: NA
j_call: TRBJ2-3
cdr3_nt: TGCGCCAGCAGCCCAGGGCTCAGAACAGATACGCAGTATTTT
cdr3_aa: CASSPGLRTDTQYF

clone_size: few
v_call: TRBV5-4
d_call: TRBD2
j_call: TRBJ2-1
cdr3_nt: TGTGCCAGCAGCTCGAGCGGGGGGGCAGGCAATGAGCAGTTCTTC
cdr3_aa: CASSSSGGAGNEQFF

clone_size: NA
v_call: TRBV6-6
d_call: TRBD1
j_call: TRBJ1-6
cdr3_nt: TGTGCCAGCAGATGGGGACAGACTTATAATTCACCCCTCCACTTT
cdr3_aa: CASRWGQTYNSPLHF

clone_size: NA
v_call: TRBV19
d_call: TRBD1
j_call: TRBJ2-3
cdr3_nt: TGTGCCAGTAGACCTGGGACAGGGGGCCTTAAGGATACGCAGTATTTT
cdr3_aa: CASRPGTGGLKDTQYF

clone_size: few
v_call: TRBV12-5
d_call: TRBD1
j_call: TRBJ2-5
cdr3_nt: TGTGCTAGTGCCCCGTTCGGGACAGGGTTCGAAGAGACCCAGTACTTC
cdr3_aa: CASAPFGTGFEETQYF

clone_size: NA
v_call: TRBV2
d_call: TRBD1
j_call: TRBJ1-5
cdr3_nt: TGTGCCAGCAGCAGGGACAGGGGGCTTGGTCAGCCCCAGCATTTT
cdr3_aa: CASSRDRGLGQPQHF

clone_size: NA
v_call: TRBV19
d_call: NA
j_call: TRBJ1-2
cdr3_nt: TGTGCCAGTAGTATGCAGGAGGGAGGCTACACCTTC
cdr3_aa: CASSMQEGGYTF

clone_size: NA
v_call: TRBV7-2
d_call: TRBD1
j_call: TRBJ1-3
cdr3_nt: TGTGCCAGCAGACCAGGGGGCTCTGGAAACACCATATATTTT
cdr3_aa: CASRPGGSGNTIYF

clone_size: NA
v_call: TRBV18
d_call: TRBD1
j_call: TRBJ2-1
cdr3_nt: TGTGCCAGCTCACGGGGACAGGGAATCAATGAGCAGTTCTTC
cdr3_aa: CASSRGQGINEQFF

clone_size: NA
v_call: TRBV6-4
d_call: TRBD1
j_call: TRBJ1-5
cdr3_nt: TGTGCCAGCAGTAAACAGGGGGCTGTAAATCAGCCCCAGCATTTT
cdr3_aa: CASSKQGAVNQPQHF

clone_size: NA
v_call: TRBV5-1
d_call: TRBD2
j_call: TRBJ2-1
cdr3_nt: TGCGCCAGCAGCAGTAAAGCGGGGGGGCGATACAATGAGCAGTTCTTC
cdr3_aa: CASSSKAGGRYNEQFF

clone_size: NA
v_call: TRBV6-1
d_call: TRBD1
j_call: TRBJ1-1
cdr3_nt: TGTGCCAGCAGTGCCGGAGGCGGACAGGGGGCGAGGAGTGCCACTGAAGCTTTCTTT
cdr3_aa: CASSAGGGQGARSATEAFF

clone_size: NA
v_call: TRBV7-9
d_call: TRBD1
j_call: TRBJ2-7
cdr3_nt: TGTGCCAGCAGCACCGGGACAGCATACGAGCAGTACTTC
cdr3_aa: CASSTGTAYEQYF

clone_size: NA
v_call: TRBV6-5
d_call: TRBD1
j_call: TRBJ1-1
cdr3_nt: TGTGCCAGCAGTCCCATGACAGGGTGGGACACTGAAGCTTTCTTT
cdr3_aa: CASSPMTGWDTEAFF

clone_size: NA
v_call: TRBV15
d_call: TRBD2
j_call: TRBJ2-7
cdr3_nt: TGTGCCACCAGCAGAGATGGGACTAGCTCCTACGAGCAGTACTTC
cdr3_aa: CATSRDGTSSYEQYF

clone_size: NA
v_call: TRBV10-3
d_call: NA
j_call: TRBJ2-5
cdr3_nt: TGTGCCATCAGTGTCCCTTATTGGGGGCGGGAGACCCAGTACTTC
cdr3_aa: CAISVPYWGRETQYF

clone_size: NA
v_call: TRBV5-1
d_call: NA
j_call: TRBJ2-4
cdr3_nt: TGCGCCCGCAGCTTGGCCCGAGGGGGGGTTGTAAACATTCAGTACTTC
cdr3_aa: CARSLARGGVVNIQYF

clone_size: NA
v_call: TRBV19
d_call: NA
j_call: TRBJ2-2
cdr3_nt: TGTGCCAGTAGTATGGTGGCAGCGACGAACACCGGGGAGCTGTTTTTT
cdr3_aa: CASSMVAATNTGELFF

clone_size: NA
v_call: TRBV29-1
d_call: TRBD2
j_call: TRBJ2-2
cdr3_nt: TGCAGCGTTGCTAGCGGGGGCGCCGGGTCCGGGGAGCTGTTTTTT
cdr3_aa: CSVASGGAGSGELFF

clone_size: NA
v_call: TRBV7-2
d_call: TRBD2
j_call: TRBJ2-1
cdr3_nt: TGTGCCAGCAGCTTACTCTTGGCGGGGGGTGTCAATGAGCAGTTCTTC
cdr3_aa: CASSLLLAGGVNEQFF

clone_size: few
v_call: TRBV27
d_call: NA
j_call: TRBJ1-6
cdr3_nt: TGTGCCAGCACCCTAGGGGGAAATTCACCCCTCCACTTT
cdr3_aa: CASTLGGNSPLHF

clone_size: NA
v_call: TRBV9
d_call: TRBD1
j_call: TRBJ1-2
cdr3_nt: TGTGCCAGCAGCCCGACAGGGAGCTATGGCTACACCTTC
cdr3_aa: CASSPTGSYGYTF

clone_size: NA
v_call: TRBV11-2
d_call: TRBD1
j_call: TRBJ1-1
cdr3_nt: TGTGCCAGCAGCTACCGCAGGGGGCGCGACACTGAAGCTTTCTTT
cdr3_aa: CASSYRRGRDTEAFF

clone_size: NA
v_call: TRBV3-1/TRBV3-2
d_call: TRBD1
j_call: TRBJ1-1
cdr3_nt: TGTGCCAGCAGCCCAGGGGGCTACACTGAAGCTTTCTTT
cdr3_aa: CASSPGGYTEAFF

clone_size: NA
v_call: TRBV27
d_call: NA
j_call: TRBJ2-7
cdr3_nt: TGTGCCAGCAGTTCCAGATACGAGCAGTACTTC
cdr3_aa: CASSSRYEQYF

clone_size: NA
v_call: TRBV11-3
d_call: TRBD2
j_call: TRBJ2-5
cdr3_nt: TGTGCCAGCAGCCTTGGACTAGCGGGGGCCCAAGAGACCCAGTACTTC
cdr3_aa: CASSLGLAGAQETQYF

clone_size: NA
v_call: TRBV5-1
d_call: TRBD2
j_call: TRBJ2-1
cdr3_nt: TGCGCCAGCAGCTGGATAGCGGGGAGCTCCTACAATGAGCAGTTCTTC
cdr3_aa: CASSWIAGSSYNEQFF

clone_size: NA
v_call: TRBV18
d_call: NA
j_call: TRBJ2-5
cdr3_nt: TGTGCCAGCTCACCATCCAGGGCGGTCAAAATCCAAGAGACCCAGTACTTC
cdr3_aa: CASSPSRAVKIQETQYF

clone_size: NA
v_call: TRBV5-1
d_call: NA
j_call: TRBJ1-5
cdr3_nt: TGCGCCAGCAGCTTCGAAGGGGATCAGCCCCAGCATTTT
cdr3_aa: CASSFEGDQPQHF

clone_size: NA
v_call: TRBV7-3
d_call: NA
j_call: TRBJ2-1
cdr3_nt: TGTGCCAGCAGTTTGGCCCCGGGCAGCGGGCAGTTCTTC
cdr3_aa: CASSLAPGSGQFF

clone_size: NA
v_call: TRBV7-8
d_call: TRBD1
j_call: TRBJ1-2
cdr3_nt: TGTGCCAGCAGCCCGACAGGGATAACTGATGGCTACACCTTC
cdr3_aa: CASSPTGITDGYTF

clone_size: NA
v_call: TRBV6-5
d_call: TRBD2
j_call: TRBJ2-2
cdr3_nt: TGTGCCAGCGTTGGACTAGCGGCCAACACCGGGGAGCTGTTTTTT
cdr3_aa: CASVGLAANTGELFF

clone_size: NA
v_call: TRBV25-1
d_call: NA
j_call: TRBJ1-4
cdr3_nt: TGTGCCAGCAGTGTGACACTAGGTGAAAAACTGTTTTTT
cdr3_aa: CASSVTLGEKLFF

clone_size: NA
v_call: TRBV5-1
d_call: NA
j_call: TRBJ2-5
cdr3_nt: TGCGCCAGCAGGGAGATTCCTCAAGAGACCCAGTACTTC
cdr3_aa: CASREIPQETQYF

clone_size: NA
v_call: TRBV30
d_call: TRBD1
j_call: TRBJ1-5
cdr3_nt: TGTGCCTGGGTACCGGACAGGGATAATCAGCCCCAGCATTTT
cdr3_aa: CAWVPDRDNQPQHF

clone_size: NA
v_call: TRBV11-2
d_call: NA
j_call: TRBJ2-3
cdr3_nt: TGTGCCAGCAGCTACCCCAGGGGGGAACCGGAGAGCACAGATACGCAGTATTTT
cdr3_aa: CASSYPRGEPESTDTQYF

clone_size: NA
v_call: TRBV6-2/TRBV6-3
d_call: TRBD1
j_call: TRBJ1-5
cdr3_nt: TGTGCCAGCAGTAGACAGGGGACTCAGCCCCAGCATTTT
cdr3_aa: CASSRQGTQPQHF

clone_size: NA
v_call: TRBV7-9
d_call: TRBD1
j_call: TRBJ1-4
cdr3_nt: TGTGCCAGCAGCTTATGGGACAGGGTACAGACTAATGAAAAACTGTTTTTT
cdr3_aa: CASSLWDRVQTNEKLFF

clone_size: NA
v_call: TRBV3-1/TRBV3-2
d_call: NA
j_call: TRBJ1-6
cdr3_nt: TGTGCCAGCACCCAGGGCGGGGGCAATTCACCCCTCCACTTT
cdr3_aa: CASTQGGGNSPLHF

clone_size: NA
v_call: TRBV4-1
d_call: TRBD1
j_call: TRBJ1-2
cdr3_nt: TGCGCCAGCAGCCATAATAGTCGGACAGGAGAGAGGTATGGCTACACCTTC
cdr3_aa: CASSHNSRTGERYGYTF

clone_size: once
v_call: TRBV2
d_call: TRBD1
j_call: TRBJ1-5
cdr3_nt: TGTGCCAGCAGTTATCAGGGACAGCAGCCCCAGCATTTT
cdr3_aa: CASSYQGQQPQHF

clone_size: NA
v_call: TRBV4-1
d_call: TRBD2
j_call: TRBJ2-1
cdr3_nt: TGCGCCAGCAGCCAAGATGGTAGCGGGACCTCCTACAATGAGCAGTTCTTC
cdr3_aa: CASSQDGSGTSYNEQFF

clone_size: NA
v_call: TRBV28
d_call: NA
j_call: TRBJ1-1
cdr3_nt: TGTGCCAGCAGTTCCGGACAGTTGAACACTGAAGCTTTCTTT
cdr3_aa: CASSSGQLNTEAFF